The sequence of this TCR beta chain was determined in a study of T cells in Graves' hyperthyroidism and ophthalmopathy. Study observations and caveats: Appearing also in blood were most of the thyroid clonotypes expanded above 0.001.

Amplified regions were TCR beta CDR3 sequences from RNA transcripts. In the first-round RT-PCR of the TCR CDR3, the HTBI primer set was used. TCRdb processed the multiplex PCR reads anew with MiXCR; each CDR3 protein has one entry. This table holds around 690,000 distinct CDR3 sequences, 15% to 20% found once. In germline, CDR1 is SQVTM, CDR2 ANQGSEA. This CDR3 is 13 amino acids long. V was clipped by 2 bases and J by 3 bases, with 11 bases between them. Hyperthyroidism patients were newly diagnosed, had disease duration under 2 months, and were aged 18 to 65 years. This clonotype was recorded at least ten times. What it binds is unknown.

The gene calls are TRBV29-1 and TRBJ2-7; D may be TRBD1 (6 bases). Input material: blood. The TCR sequence derives from a man in his forties or fifties with Graves' hyperthyroidism. In DNA, the CDR3 is TGCAGCGTTGAATTGGACAGTGGCTACGAGCAGTACTTC. Its protein is CSVELDSGYEQYF.